Following are 24 T cell receptor beta chains from one sample sequenced in a study of cytomegalovirus exposure and HLA in healthy donors. The repertoire was sequenced with immunoSEQ multiplex PCR; TCRdb's copy has only in-frame clones and lacks some. The sample carries 150,000 to 200,000 clones, 80% to 85% recorded once. Sequences were obtained from PBMCs. These receptors all come from a woman in her late teens or twenties in good health and CMV-seropositive.

This rearrangement joins TRBV7-2 to TRBJ2-3; 10 bases agree with TRBD2. This CDR3 region has 15 residues. J lost 3 bases, V lost 3 bases, and 3 bases had no gene match. Looked up from germline, CDR1 is SGHTA and CDR2 is FQGNSA. Written as DNA, the CDR3 is TGTGCCAGCAGCTTCCTAGCGGGGGAAACAGATACGCAGTATTTT. This sequence encodes CASSFLAGETDTQYF.

This clone came up a few times. The genes are TRBV7-9 and TRBJ1-6; possibly TRBD1 for D (5 bases). Trimming shortened V by 4 bases and J by 9 bases, and 16 bases separated the two germline ends. The germline CDR1 and CDR2 sequences are SEHNR and FQNEAQ (reference sequence). The length of the CDR3 is 15 residues. CDR3 coding DNA: TGTGCCAGCAGCTCGGGCCAGGGAGGTAGTTCACCCCTCCACTTT. Translated: CASSSGQGGSSPLHF.

The chain is built from TRBV7-9 and TRBJ2-3; tentatively, D is TRBD1 (6 bases). Germline-derived CDR1 and CDR2 are SEHNR and FQNEAQ (reference sequence). Deletions cut 1 base from V and 3 bases from J, with 14 bases between. The CDR3 covers 16 residues. The CDR3 region has the DNA TGTGCCAGCAGCTTAGACATAGGACAGAGTACAGATACGCAGTATTTT. It translates to CASSLDIGQSTDTQYF.

Only one count was recorded for this clone. The chain uses TRBV4-2 and TRBJ2-3, with D tentatively TRBD1 (5 bases). V gave up 2 bases and J gave up 8 bases, with 11 bases separating them. Germline lookup yields CDR1 LGHNA and CDR2 YNFKEQ. This CDR3 contains 13 residues. The chain's CDR3 is CASSQLGVGTQYF. Written as DNA, the CDR3 is TGTGCCAGCAGCCAACTAGGGGTTGGTACGCAGTATTTT.

In its sample, this clone was seen once. The chain combines TRBV4-1 with TRBJ1-4, with 8 bases identical to TRBD1. Germline V CDR1 and CDR2: MGHRA, YSYEKL. Trimming took 4 bases from V and 12 from J; bases not matched to a gene: 10. The CDR3 extends over 14 amino acids. The CDR3 sequence: CASSPNRGVVELFF. DNA of the CDR3: TGCGCCAGCAGCCCCAACAGGGGGGTGGTGGAACTGTTTTTT.

The J gene is TRBJ1-4, the V gene TRBV19; no clear D gene. Germline assignment: CDR1 LNHDA and CDR2 SQIVND (reference sequence). Trimming took off 6 bases at V and 8 bases at J, with 10 bases between the two ends. The CDR3 loop spans 12 amino acids. This CDR3 is CASSIGREKLFF. In DNA, the CDR3 is TGTGCCAGTAGCATTGGGAGGGAAAAACTGTTTTTT.

The genes are TRBV5-1 and TRBJ1-1, with a tentative D call TRBD1 (5 bases). With 0 bases removed from V and 5 bases from J, the gap between germline ends came to 14 bases. Germline CDR1 SGHRS, CDR2 YFSETQ. The CDR3 has 15 residues. CDR3 DNA sequence: TGCGCCAGCAGCTTGGCGCTAAGGGAGGGGACTGAAGCTTTCTTT. The encoded protein is CASSLALREGTEAFF.

The V gene is TRBV2, the J gene TRBJ1-6; maybe TRBD1 (5 bases). Trimming pared 2 bases from V and 10 bases from J, leaving 9 bases between. Germline loops: CDR1 SNHLY, CDR2 FYNNEI. CDR3 size: 13 residues. The CDR3 nucleotides are TGTGCCAGCAGTGAACAAACAGGATCACCCCTCCACTTT. Protein product: CASSEQTGSPLHF.

The chain joins TRBV18 to TRBJ1-2, with 12 bases aligning to TRBD1. This CDR3 region has 19 residues. J lost 0 bases, V lost 0 bases, and 8 bases had no gene match. The germline gives CDR1 KGHSH, CDR2 LQKENI. CDR3 sequence reads: CASSPPGTGGLRANYGYTF. The CDR3 DNA reads as TGTGCCAGCTCACCACCCGGGACAGGGGGCCTCCGAGCTAACTATGGCTACACCTTC.

This clone was recorded only once. The rearrangement uses TRBV11-2 and TRBJ1-4; D perhaps matches TRBD1 (6 bases). CDR1 and CDR2 (germline): SGHAT, FQNNGV. Trimming pared 4 bases from V and 5 bases from J, leaving 11 bases between. CDR3 length: 14 amino acids. The CDR3 DNA follows: TGTGCCAGCAGCTCAGGGGTGGGGAATGAAAAACTGTTTTTT. Translated: CASSSGVGNEKLFF.

The chain is built from TRBV19 and TRBJ1-4; 8 bases are shared with TRBD1. Germline assignment: CDR1 LNHDA and CDR2 SQIVND (reference sequence). V dropped 3 bases and J dropped 6; count of bases not matched to a gene: 9. The CDR3 is 16 residues long. The CDR3 region has the DNA TGTGCCAGTAGTATGGGATCGGGACAGGTTTATGAAAAACTGTTTTTT. It yields the protein CASSMGSGQVYEKLFF.

The V call is TRBV27, the J call TRBJ2-7; TRBD1 matches 9 bases. V lost 8 bases to trimming and J lost 5 bases; unmatched junction nucleotides: 13. Germline-derived CDR1 and CDR2 are MNHEY and SMNVEV (reference sequence). This CDR3 has 15 residues. CDR3 DNA: TGTGCCAGCTCCTTCTCTTGGGACAGGGTCAACGAGCAGTACTTC. Protein product: CASSFSWDRVNEQYF.

V is TRBV6-1 and J is TRBJ2-7; TRBD1 is a possible D gene (6 bases). V shed 11 bases and J shed 4 bases, with 15 bases lying between them. Germline V lookup: CDR1 MNHNS, CDR2 SASEGT. There are 12 residues in the CDR3. The DNA for the CDR3 is TGTGCCTGCTCGGCAGGGGTTTACGAGCAGTACTTC. Residues: CACSAGVYEQYF.

The chain is built from TRBV6-5 and TRBJ2-7; a weak D match, TRBD1 (5 bases). The CDR3 contains 15 residues. V gave up 2 bases and J gave up 8 bases, with 19 bases separating them. Germline assignment: CDR1 MNHEY and CDR2 SVGAGI. This chain's CDR3 is CASSYGATVDIKQYF. The CDR3 region has the DNA TGTGCCAGCAGTTACGGGGCTACAGTGGATATCAAGCAGTACTTC.

This clone appeared a single time. V and J are TRBV6-5 and TRBJ2-5, with a tentative D call TRBD1 (5 bases). V was cut by 7 bases and J by 5 bases, with 17 bases left in between. Per germline, CDR1 MNHEY and CDR2 SVGAGI. CDR3 size: 14 residues. The CDR3 here is CASIPQGPWETQYF. Here the CDR3 DNA reads TGTGCCAGCATCCCCCAGGGCCCCTGGGAGACCCAGTACTTC.

The chain employs TRBV9 and TRBJ1-2; 9 bases match TRBD1. The CDR3 runs to 15 residues. The V gene's germline CDR1 is SGDLS and CDR2 YYNGEE. V trimming: 0 bases; J trimming: 8 bases; junction bases outside the gene matches: 8. The CDR3 region is CASSVGGTGRSGYTF. In DNA, the CDR3 is TGTGCCAGCAGCGTAGGCGGGACAGGGCGGAGCGGCTACACCTTC.

The genes are TRBV19 and TRBJ1-2; 10 bases are a match to TRBD1. Germline CDR1 LNHDA, CDR2 SQIVND (reference sequence). The trim removed 0 bases at V and 6 bases at J, leaving 7 bases unmatched. The CDR3 runs to 16 residues. CDR3 in DNA: TGTGCCAGTAGTATAGAACGGGGGACAGGGGACGATGGCTACACCTTC. This translates into CASSIERGTGDDGYTF. Full variable domain (rest looked up from reference TRBV19 and TRBJ1-2): DGGITQSPKYLFRKEGQNVTLSCEQNLNHDAMYWYRQDPGQGLRLIYYSQIVNDFQKGDIAEGYSVSREKKESFPLTVTSAQKNPTAFYLCASSIERGTGDDGYTFGSGTRLTVV.

For this clone: Because the CDR3 is missing its conserved closing phenylalanine or tryptophan, this is likely a read error. The limits of the CDR3 on the DNA are not certain, so only TCRdb's listed CDR3 is given. The chain uses TRBV9 and TRBJ1-1; the DNA was not compared with TRBD1, the D call given in the table. Germline CDR1 reads SGDLS; CDR2 reads YYNGEE. The CDR3 length equals 13 residues, ends included. This chain's CDR3 is CASSAEGEGVLFV.

This clone has just a few counts. The rearrangement links TRBV18 to TRBJ1-5; tentatively, D is TRBD1 (6 bases). From germline, CDR1 is KGHSH and CDR2 LQKENI. The V gene lost 3 bases and the J gene lost 8 bases, with 14 bases spanning the gap. The CDR3 consists of 14 residues. CDR3 nucleotides: TGTGCCAGCTCACCCGAAAGACAGGAAAAGCCCCAGCATTTT. Protein product: CASSPERQEKPQHF.

The chain employs TRBV29-1 and TRBJ1-2; a possible D gene is TRBD1 (6 bases). This CDR3 has 15 residues. Germline V gene data show CDR1 as SQVTM and CDR2 as ANQGSEA. Trimming shortened V by 6 bases and J by 4 bases, and 21 bases separated the two germline ends. CDR3 residues: CSVGGGAQNTYGYTF. Written as DNA, the CDR3 is TGCAGCGTGGGTGGGGGCGCCCAGAATACCTATGGCTACACCTTC.

Note on this clone: The sample holds other DNA sequences that translate to the same CDR3. This chain links TRBV5-1 with TRBJ1-4; TRBD1 agrees at 10 bases. Germline V gene sequence: CDR1 SGHRS, CDR2 YFSETQ. The CDR3 extends over 14 amino acids. Unmatched junction bases numbered 5, after V lost 4 bases and J lost 8 bases. The DNA of the CDR3 is TGCGCCAGCAGCCTGGGACAGGGGAACGAAAAACTGTTTTTT. It yields the protein CASSLGQGNEKLFF.

The chain combines TRBV18 with TRBJ2-2; D unresolved. Germline-derived CDR1 and CDR2 are KGHSH and LQKENI. The CDR3 is 15 amino acids. V shed 3 bases and J shed 2 bases, with 10 bases lying between them. CDR3 sequence: CASSPSSLNTGELFF. CDR3 DNA sequence: TGTGCCAGCTCACCGTCCTCTTTAAACACCGGGGAGCTGTTTTTT.

This chain uses TRBV6-1 with TRBJ2-1; TRBD1 matches at 9 bases. The V segment lost 5 bases and the J segment 5 bases; nucleotides outside the gene matches: 4. This CDR3 has 14 residues. CDR1 and CDR2 (germline): MNHNS, SASEGT. CDR3 residues: CASSSRTGDNEQFF. The CDR3 bases are TGTGCCAGCAGTTCCAGGACAGGGGACAATGAGCAGTTCTTC.

V and J are TRBV11-2 and TRBJ2-7; 9 nucleotides agree with TRBD2. Germline V lookup: CDR1 SGHAT, CDR2 FQNNGV. The CDR3 loop spans 15 amino acids. This chain's CDR3 is CVTASIAGAHYEQYF. DNA for the CDR3: TGTGTCACAGCGTCGATAGCGGGGGCCCACTACGAGCAGTACTTC. Full variable domain (missing parts from reference TRBV11-2 and TRBJ2-7): EAGVAQSPRYKIIEKRQSVAFWCNPISGHATLYWYQQILGQGPKLLIQFQNNGVVDDSQLPKDRFSAERLKGVDSTLKIQPAKLEDSAVYLCVTASIAGAHYEQYFGPGTRLTVT.